This T cell receptor beta chain originates from a study of blood T cells in healthy people across ages (dated by TCRdb to 2014 to 2015). About the study as a whole: In model experiments, template switching captured roughly one uniquely barcoded TCR beta cDNA molecule for every two T cells. To track age-related changes in TCR beta repertoire diversity, the study relied on deep sequencing normalized with unique cDNA molecular identifiers. The donors were divided into four age groups: young (average roughly 15 years), middle-aged (about 40), aged (approximately 62) and long-lived (roughly 86). To avoid experimental bias, donors of different ages were spread randomly across the sequencing lanes. For two donors (one aged 18 to 29 and one aged 80 or older), the study analyzed two additional independent replicas of 1 million unique cDNA reads from the same blood draw. The investigation overall reported the following: Compared with the aged group, more naive CD4+ T cells, fewer expanded clones and increased TCR diversity were shown by the long-lived group, suggesting age selection. Donor CMV infection status was unknown, potentially confounding age-related changes in expanded clonotypes. Observed TCR beta diversity per million T cells fell roughly linearly with age, and a significant reduction was already apparent by age about 43. Since profiling was done on bulk unsorted PBMCs, naive and antigen-experienced compartments could not be conclusively compared. A strong correlation was found between observed TCR beta diversity and the percentage of naive T cells measured by flow cytometry. Estimates of total diversity based on one million sequenced T cells were considered lower bounds and underestimates.

Receptor libraries were prepared by 5' RACE. The sequencer listed for this sample is Illumina HiSeq 2500. A second roughly 6 to 11 cycle PCR used a sample-barcoded 5' primer and a J-beta primer mix. A unique molecular identifier was introduced onto each TCR beta cDNA molecule by a template-switch 5' adaptor carrying 12 random nucleotides. Each sample yielded at least 3 million CDR3-containing paired-end reads. The Mint cDNA synthesis kit, primed by a TRBC-specific oligonucleotide, was used to synthesize first-strand cDNA from all RNA. Following uracil-DNA glycosylase treatment, all cDNA underwent a first 18-cycle PCR with the universal primers M1SS and BC2_uni_R. Per the source publication's procedure: Normalization of each sample was performed by random selection of 1 million high-quality reads, each carrying a distinct molecular identifier. Reads sharing molecular identifiers were discarded rather than binned into consensus sequences. MiTCR, run with a Q25 quality threshold and the strictest error-elimination algorithm, handled CDR3 identification, clonotype clustering and error correction. Lower-bound total TCR beta diversity was estimated with a nonparametric unseen species model using Euler transformation. TCRdb reprocessed the public reads (quality trimming at Q25 with fastp, clone calling with MiXCR) and kept in-frame beta chains. CDR3 protein sequences are deduplicated, and each keeps its most common genes and DNA. In this record, the V and J calls reflect TCRdb's handling and not the investigators' own analysis. The sample table shows about 940,000 distinct CDR3 sequences, and under 50% are seen once. The top ten clonotypes cover about an eighth of the sample.

The donors were roughly 40 Caucasian individuals from Russia, aged roughly 6 to 95 years, who were systemically healthy. Approximately 9.3 milliliters of peripheral blood were drawn from each donor into EDTA-treated Vacutainer tubes. Ficoll-Paque density-gradient centrifugation was used to isolate PBMCs, with at least 7 million obtained per sample. Trizol reagent was used to extract total RNA from PBMCs, with at least 5.5 micrograms per sample. For every donor, an aliquot of PBMCs went through flow cytometry to measure the percentages of naive CD45RAhigh/CD27high T cells. Comment on this clonotype: Its cognate antigen has yet to be identified. No base quality information exists; no much larger clone differs at one position.

Its CDR3 holds 15 amino acids, cysteine through phenylalanine. Only the CDR3 portion is preserved as DNA: 45 bases, with reading frame beginning at the first base. The germline V gene specifies KGHDR as CDR1 and SFDVKD as CDR2. Germline trimming: 5 bases from V, 2 bases from J; junction bases outside gene matches: 6. The sample comprised blood. Here the chain combines TRBV24-1 and TRBJ2-7; 9 nucleotides in the junction match TRBD1. This sequence was found in a man aged 30 to 45 in good health. The CDR3 corresponds to CATSGSDRGPYEQYF. The bases are TGTGCCACCAGTGGCTCGGACAGGGGCCCCTACGAGCAGTACTTC.